The 22 T cell receptor beta chains below come from one sample, sequenced in a study of CD8 T cells in ankylosing spondylitis. Study results and caveats: What seemed typical of ankylosing spondylitis blood was a TCR beta motif built from several highly homologous variants.

These TCRs' antigens remain unknown. TCRdb re-analysed the 5' RACE reads in MiXCR, keeping a single row per CDR3 protein. The sample has some 840,000 distinct CDR3 sequences, approximately 12% seen once; the top ten hold just over 0.5%. The sequencing input was blood, either unsorted or a sorted T cell fraction (not recorded which). The receptors were sampled from a male donor with ankylosing spondylitis.

The rearrangement joins TRBV29-1 to TRBJ2-3; D may match TRBD1 or TRBD2 (5 bases each). This CDR3 spans 15 amino acids. V lost 1 base to trimming and J lost 4 bases, with 15 bases between them. Per germline, CDR1 SQVTM and CDR2 ANQGSEA. The CDR3: CSVEGGGGNADTQYF. The CDR3 coding sequence is TGCAGCGTTGAAGGTGGTGGGGGAAACGCAGATACGCAGTATTTT.

J is TRBJ2-3 and V is TRBV29-1; D ambiguous. The V and J ends lost 7 bases and 2 bases respectively, with 22 bases between them. Germline values: CDR1 SQVTM, CDR2 ANQGSEA. The CDR3 sequence is 16 residues long. CDR3 sequence reads: CSADTARARFTDTQYF. Written as DNA, the CDR3 is TGCAGCGCAGATACCGCCCGGGCTAGGTTCACAGATACGCAGTATTTT.

The chain employs TRBV30 and TRBJ1-1, with 8 bases that match TRBD1. With 4 bases clipped from V and 3 bases from J, the junction kept 7 bases outside the gene matches. The CDR3 sequence is 14 residues long. Germline V CDR1 and CDR2: GTSNPN, SVGIG (reference sequence). DNA for the CDR3: TGTGCCTGGACCAGACAGGGGATCGACACTGAAGCTTTCTTT. Its protein product is CAWTRQGIDTEAFF.

This clonotype was counted only a few times. The chain carries TRBV2 and TRBJ2-2; D gene uncertain. V shed 7 bases and J shed 4 bases, with 16 bases lying between them. Germline V gene lookup returns CDR1 SNHLY and CDR2 FYNNEI. The CDR3 covers 15 residues. In nucleotides, the CDR3 is TGTGCCAGCACCCGAGGCGAGACAACCACCGGGGAGCTGTTTTTT. This sequence encodes CASTRGETTTGELFF.

This rearrangement joins TRBV6-4 to TRBJ2-1, with D unresolved. The CDR3 is 16 residues long. Germline CDR1 MRHNA, CDR2 SNTAGT. Deletions cut 0 bases from V and 4 bases from J, with 13 bases between. DNA of the CDR3: TGTGCCAGCAGTGACTCGAGTGCCCTTCCGTACAATGAGCAGTTCTTC. It yields the protein CASSDSSALPYNEQFF.

This clonotype has only a few counts. Here the CDR3 reads CASSLGSGGQGTTEAFF. The DNA of the CDR3 is TGTGCCAGCAGCTTAGGTAGCGGCGGACAGGGAACGACTGAAGCTTTCTTT. V usage is TRBV11-2 and J usage is TRBJ1-1; the match to TRBD1 covers 8 bases. Germline V gives CDR1 SGHAT, CDR2 FQNNGV. This CDR3 spans 17 amino acids. Trimming removed 1 base from V and 5 bases from J; junction bases left unmatched: 12.

The rearrangement uses TRBV6-2 or TRBV6-3 and TRBJ2-1; 8 bases are a match to TRBD2. Per germline, CDR1 MNHEY and CDR2 SVGEGT. The V segment lost 4 bases and the J segment 0 bases; nucleotides outside the gene matches: 5. The CDR3 is 16 residues long. The CDR3 is CASSSAGTSSYNEQFF. In DNA, the CDR3 is TGTGCCAGCAGTTCCGCCGGGACTAGCTCCTACAATGAGCAGTTCTTC.

The V gene is TRBV7-9, the J gene TRBJ1-5; tentatively, D is TRBD1 (6 bases). CDR3 length: 14 residues. Between the trimmed V and J ends, which lost 5 bases and 7 bases, there was a span of 15 bases. Germline CDR1 and CDR2: SEHNR and FQNEAQ (reference sequence). The CDR3 nucleotides read TGTGCCAGCAGCCCGATAGGGGGGGCCCAGCCCCAGCATTTT. This codes for CASSPIGGAQPQHF.

This clonotype was observed once. The rearrangement joins TRBV20-1 to TRBJ2-3; TRBD1 might be the D (6 bases). The J call could be wrong; TRBJ1-5 is a better fit for the DNA end. The CDR3 loop spans 15 amino acids. Germline CDR1 DFQATT, CDR2 SNEGSKA (reference sequence). This CDR3 is CSSEGGGGSTDTQHF. The CDR3 bases are TGCAGTTCTGAAGGGGGGGGAGGGAGCACAGATACGCAGCATTTT.

This clonotype occurred a few times. The chain couples TRBV6-5 to TRBJ2-7; no reliable D call. The CDR3 runs 14 residues. The germline V and J ends were trimmed by 4 bases and 2 bases, with 12 bases remaining between them. Germline V gene lookup returns CDR1 MNHEY and CDR2 SVGAGI. The CDR3 nucleotides read TGTGCCAGCAGTTTCGACACAGCCGCCTACGAGCAGTACTTC. The encoded protein is CASSFDTAAYEQYF.

This clonotype was picked up many times. CDR3 region: CSVRGLGRETQYF. For the CDR3, the DNA is TGCAGCGTCAGGGGGTTGGGGCGGGAGACCCAGTACTTC. The chain carries TRBV29-1 and TRBJ2-5; 7 bases are a match to TRBD1. CDR1 SQVTM and CDR2 ANQGSEA come from the germline V gene. V dropped 6 bases and J dropped 5; count of bases not matched to a gene: 9. This CDR3 spans 13 amino acids.

This clonotype was counted ten times or more. The chain is built from TRBV12-3 or TRBV12-4 and TRBJ2-7, with no clear D. Between the trimmed V and J ends, which lost 6 bases and 5 bases, there was a span of 11 bases. The length of the CDR3 is 12 residues. The CDR3 sequence is CASSRVKHEQYF. The CDR3 nucleotides read TGTGCCAGCAGCCGCGTTAAGCACGAGCAGTACTTC.

This clonotype has at least ten counts. CDR3 amino acids: CASSPSGQASYEQYF. CDR3 nucleotides: TGTGCCAGCAGCCCCTCGGGACAGGCTTCCTACGAGCAGTACTTC. The rearrangement links TRBV4-2 to TRBJ2-7; TRBD1 aligns across 8 bases. V shed 4 bases, J shed 1 base, and the junction held 6 bases outside the gene matches. This CDR3 has 15 amino acids. Looked up from germline, CDR1 is LGHNA and CDR2 is YNFKEQ.

This chain connects TRBV6-1 to TRBJ2-3, with D uncertain. Trimming removed 6 bases at V and 2 bases at J, with 12 bases between. Per the germline V gene, CDR1 is MNHNS and CDR2 is SASEGT. The length of the CDR3 is 14 residues. The CDR3 DNA follows: TGTGCCAGCAGGTCCAGGATAAACACAGATACGCAGTATTTT. Protein: CASRSRINTDTQYF.

The table lists this clonotype with many counts. The V call is TRBV5-1, the J call TRBJ1-3, with D hard to call. Per the germline V gene, CDR1 is SGHRS and CDR2 is YFSETQ. With 4 bases removed from V and 1 base from J, the gap between germline ends came to 6 bases. This CDR3 contains 13 residues. Here the CDR3 DNA reads TGCGCCAGCAGCCAAGGTTCTGGAAACACCATATATTTT. Translation: CASSQGSGNTIYF.

This clonotype was seen repeatedly, ten times or more. The chain has TRBV20-1 and TRBJ1-2; no clear D gene. This CDR3 has 11 amino acids. The V end lost 2 bases, the J end lost 4 bases, and 5 bases lay between the germline ends. Germline V gene lookup returns CDR1 DFQATT and CDR2 SNEGSKA (reference sequence). DNA for the CDR3: TGCAGTGCTAGACAGCTCTATGGCTACACCTTC. Encoded protein: CSARQLYGYTF.

This clonotype was seen a handful of times. V usage is TRBV11-2 and J usage is TRBJ2-5; D is perhaps TRBD1 (5 bases). Per germline, CDR1 SGHAT and CDR2 FQNNGV. The CDR3 length is 14 residues. Trimming took off 6 bases at V and 0 bases at J, with 11 bases between the two ends. CDR3 loop: CASSLSGYQETQYF. The CDR3 DNA sequence: TGTGCCAGCAGTTTATCAGGGTACCAAGAGACCCAGTACTTC.

This clonotype was seen only a few times. The chain combines TRBV28 with TRBJ2-1; tentatively, D is TRBD1 (6 bases). Germline values: CDR1 MDHEN, CDR2 SYDVKM. The CDR3 covers 13 residues. Trimming stripped 7 bases from V and 9 bases from J, with 16 bases between. The CDR3 DNA reads TGTGCCAGCACGGCAGGGGTACGGGGTGAGCAGTTCTTC. Encoded protein: CASTAGVRGEQFF.

There are a few counts of this clonotype. This chain connects TRBV20-1 to TRBJ1-3; D is possibly TRBD1 (5 bases). This CDR3 is built from 15 residues. V lost 1 base to trimming and J lost 2 bases, with 12 bases between them. Per the germline V gene, CDR1 is DFQATT and CDR2 is SNEGSKA (reference sequence). The CDR3 here is CSARAPWGTGNTIYF. As DNA, the CDR3 is TGCAGTGCTAGAGCCCCGTGGGGGACTGGAAACACCATATATTTT.

This clonotype was counted only a few times. V is TRBV6-2 or TRBV6-3 and J is TRBJ1-2, with TRBD1 matching 8 bases. The trim removed 2 bases at V and 2 bases at J, leaving 4 bases unmatched. The CDR3 is made up of 15 amino acids. Germline CDR1 and CDR2: MNHEY and SVGEGT. The CDR3 region has the DNA TGTGCCAGCAGTTACGGGACAGGCACGAACTATGGCTACACCTTC. Translation gives CASSYGTGTNYGYTF.

This clonotype appeared a few times. The rearrangement uses TRBV5-1 and TRBJ1-5; D may be TRBD1 (5 bases). The V and J ends lost 0 bases and 6 bases respectively, with 13 bases between them. Germline CDR1 and CDR2: SGHRS and YFSETQ. The CDR3 is 15 residues long. The chain's CDR3 is CASSLGFGAGQPQHF. The CDR3 DNA reads as TGCGCCAGCAGCTTGGGGTTCGGGGCGGGTCAGCCCCAGCATTTT.

This clonotype was picked up many times. V usage is TRBV6-1 and J usage is TRBJ2-5, with TRBD1 matching 9 bases. Germline V CDR1 and CDR2: MNHNS, SASEGT. J was trimmed by 5 bases and V by 6 bases; bases with no gene match: 7. The CDR3 runs 14 residues. CDR3 region: CASSRQGVGETQYF. The CDR3 DNA reads TGTGCCAGCAGCCGACAGGGGGTAGGGGAGACCCAGTACTTC.